This T cell receptor (beta chain) appears in the sequencing data of a study of blood T cell repertoires in COVID-19. Across the study: The cDNA or gDNA used as material had been derived from T cells, B-cell-depleted T cells, or PBMCs.

Trimming removed 6 bases at V and 4 bases at J, with 13 bases between. CDR3 length: 15 residues. Germline V gives CDR1 MNHEY, CDR2 SVGAGI. Sequencing used immunoSEQ multiplex PCR; TCRdb keeps in-frame clones, though not all of them. This sample has 90,000 to 150,000 clones, with more than 80% found just once. This TCR derives from a human donor in a cohort sampled during active COVID-19. This chain joins TRBV6-5 and TRBJ2-6; the D gene is possibly TRBD1 (6 bases). Material for sequencing was peripheral blood. The CDR3 DNA sequence: TGTGCCAGCAGCTCCCAGGGGTACGGGGCCAACGTCCTGACTTTC. Its translation: CASSSQGYGANVLTF.